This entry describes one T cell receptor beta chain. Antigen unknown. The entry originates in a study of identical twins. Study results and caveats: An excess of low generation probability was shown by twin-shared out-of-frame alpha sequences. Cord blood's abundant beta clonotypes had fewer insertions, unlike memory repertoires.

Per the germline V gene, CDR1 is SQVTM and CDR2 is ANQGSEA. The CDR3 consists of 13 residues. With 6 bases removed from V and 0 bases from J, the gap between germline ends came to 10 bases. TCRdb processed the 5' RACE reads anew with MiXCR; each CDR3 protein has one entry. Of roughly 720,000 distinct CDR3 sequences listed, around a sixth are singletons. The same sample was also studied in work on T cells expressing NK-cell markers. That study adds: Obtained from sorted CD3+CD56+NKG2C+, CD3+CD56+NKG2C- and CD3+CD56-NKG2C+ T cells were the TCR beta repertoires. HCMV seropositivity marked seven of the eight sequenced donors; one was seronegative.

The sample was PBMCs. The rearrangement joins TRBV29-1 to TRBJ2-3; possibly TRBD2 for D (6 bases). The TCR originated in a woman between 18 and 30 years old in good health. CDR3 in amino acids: CSVVAVSTDTQYF. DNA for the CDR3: TGCAGCGTCGTAGCGGTGAGCACAGATACGCAGTATTTT.